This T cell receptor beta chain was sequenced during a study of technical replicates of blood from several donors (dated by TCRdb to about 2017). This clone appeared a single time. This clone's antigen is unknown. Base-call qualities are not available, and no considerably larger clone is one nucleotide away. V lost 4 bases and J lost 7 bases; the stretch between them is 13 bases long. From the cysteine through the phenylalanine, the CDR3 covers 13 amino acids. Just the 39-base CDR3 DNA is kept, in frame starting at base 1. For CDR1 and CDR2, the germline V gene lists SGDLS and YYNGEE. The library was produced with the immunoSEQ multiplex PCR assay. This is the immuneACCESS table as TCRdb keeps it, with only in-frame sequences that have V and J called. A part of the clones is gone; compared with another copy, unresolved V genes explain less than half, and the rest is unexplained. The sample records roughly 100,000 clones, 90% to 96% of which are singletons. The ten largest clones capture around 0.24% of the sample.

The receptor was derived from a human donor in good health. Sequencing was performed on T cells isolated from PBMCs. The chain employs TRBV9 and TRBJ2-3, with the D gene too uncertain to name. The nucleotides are TGTGCCAGCAGCAATTTCCGGCGGAATACGCAGTATTTT. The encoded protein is CASSNFRRNTQYF.